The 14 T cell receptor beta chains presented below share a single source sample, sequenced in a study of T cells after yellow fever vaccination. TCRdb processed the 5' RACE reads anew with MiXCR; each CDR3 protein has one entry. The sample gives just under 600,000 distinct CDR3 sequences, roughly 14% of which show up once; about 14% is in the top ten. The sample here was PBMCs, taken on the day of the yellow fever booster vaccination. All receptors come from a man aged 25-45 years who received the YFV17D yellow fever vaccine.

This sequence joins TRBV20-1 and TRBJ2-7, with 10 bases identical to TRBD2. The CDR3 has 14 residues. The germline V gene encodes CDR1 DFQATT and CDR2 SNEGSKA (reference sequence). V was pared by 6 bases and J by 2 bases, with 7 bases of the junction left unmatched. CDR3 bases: TGCAGTGCAAGGACTAGCGGAAATACCTACGAGCAGTACTTC. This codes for CSARTSGNTYEQYF.

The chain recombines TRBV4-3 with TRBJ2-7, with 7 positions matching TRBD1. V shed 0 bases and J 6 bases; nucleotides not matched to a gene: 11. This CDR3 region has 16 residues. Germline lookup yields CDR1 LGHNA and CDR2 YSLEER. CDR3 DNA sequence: TGCGCCAGCAGCCAAGATTTAAGGGGGCAATTCTCCGAGCAGTACTTC. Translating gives CASSQDLRGQFSEQYF.

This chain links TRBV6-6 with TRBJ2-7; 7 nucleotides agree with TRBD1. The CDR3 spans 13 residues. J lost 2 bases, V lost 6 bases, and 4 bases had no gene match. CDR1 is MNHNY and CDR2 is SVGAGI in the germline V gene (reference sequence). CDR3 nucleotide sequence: TGTGCCAGCAGACGGGACAGTACCTACGAGCAGTACTTC. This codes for CASRRDSTYEQYF.

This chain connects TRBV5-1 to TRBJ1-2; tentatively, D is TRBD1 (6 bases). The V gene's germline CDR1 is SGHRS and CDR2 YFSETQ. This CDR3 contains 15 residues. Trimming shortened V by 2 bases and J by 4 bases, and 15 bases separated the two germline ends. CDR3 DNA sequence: TGCGCCAGCAGCTTTTCCGGGGACAACCTCTATGGCTACACCTTC. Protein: CASSFSGDNLYGYTF.

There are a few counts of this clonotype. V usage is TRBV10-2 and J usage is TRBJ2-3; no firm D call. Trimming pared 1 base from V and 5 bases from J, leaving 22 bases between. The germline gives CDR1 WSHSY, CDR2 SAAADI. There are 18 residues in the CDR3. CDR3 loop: CASSELGSGAEFGDTQYF. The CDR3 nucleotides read TGCGCCAGCAGTGAGTTGGGATCTGGCGCGGAGTTTGGAGATACGCAGTATTTT.

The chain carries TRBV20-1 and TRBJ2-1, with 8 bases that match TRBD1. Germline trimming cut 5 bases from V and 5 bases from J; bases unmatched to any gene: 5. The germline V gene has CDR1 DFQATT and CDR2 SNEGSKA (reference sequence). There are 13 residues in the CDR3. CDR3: CSAEDRAHNEQFF. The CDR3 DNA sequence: TGCAGTGCTGAGGACAGGGCCCACAATGAGCAGTTCTTC.

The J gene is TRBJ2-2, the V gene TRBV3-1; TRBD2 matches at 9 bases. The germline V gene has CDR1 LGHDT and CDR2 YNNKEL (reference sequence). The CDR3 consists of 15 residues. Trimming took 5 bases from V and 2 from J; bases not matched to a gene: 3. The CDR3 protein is CASSSTSGNTGELFF. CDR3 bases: TGTGCCAGCAGCTCGACTAGCGGAAACACCGGGGAGCTGTTTTTT.

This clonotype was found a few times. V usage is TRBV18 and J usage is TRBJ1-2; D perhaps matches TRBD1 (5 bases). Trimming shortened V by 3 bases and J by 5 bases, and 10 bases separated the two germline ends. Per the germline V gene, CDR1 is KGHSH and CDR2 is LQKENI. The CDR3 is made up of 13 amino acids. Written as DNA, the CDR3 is TGTGCCAGCTCACCGTCCAGGGATTATGGCTACACCTTC. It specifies CASSPSRDYGYTF.

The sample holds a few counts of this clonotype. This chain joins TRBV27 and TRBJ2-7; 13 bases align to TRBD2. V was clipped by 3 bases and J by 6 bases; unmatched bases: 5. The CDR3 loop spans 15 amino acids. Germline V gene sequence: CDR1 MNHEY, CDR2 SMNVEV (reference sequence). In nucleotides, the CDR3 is TGTGCCAGCAGTTTTGGGACTAGCGGGGAGCGCGAGCAGTACTTC. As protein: CASSFGTSGEREQYF.

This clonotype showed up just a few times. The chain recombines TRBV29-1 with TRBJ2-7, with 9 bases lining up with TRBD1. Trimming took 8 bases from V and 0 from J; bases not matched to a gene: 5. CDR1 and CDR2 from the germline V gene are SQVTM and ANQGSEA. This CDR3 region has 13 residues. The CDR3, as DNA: TGCAGCATTAGACAGGGGGGCTCCTACGAGCAGTACTTC. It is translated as CSIRQGGSYEQYF.

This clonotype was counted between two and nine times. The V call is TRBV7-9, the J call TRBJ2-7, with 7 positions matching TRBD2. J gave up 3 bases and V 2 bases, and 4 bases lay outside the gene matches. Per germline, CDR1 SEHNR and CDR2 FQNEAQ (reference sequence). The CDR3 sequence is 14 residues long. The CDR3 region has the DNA TGTGCCAGCAGCTTAAGTCGGGACTACTACGAGCAGTACTTC. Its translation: CASSLSRDYYEQYF.

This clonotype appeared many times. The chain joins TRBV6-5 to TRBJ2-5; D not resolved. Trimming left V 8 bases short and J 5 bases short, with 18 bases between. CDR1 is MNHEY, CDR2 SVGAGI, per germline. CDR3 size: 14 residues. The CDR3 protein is CASGSHRNWETQYF. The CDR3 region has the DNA TGTGCCAGCGGCTCCCATAGGAACTGGGAGACCCAGTACTTC.

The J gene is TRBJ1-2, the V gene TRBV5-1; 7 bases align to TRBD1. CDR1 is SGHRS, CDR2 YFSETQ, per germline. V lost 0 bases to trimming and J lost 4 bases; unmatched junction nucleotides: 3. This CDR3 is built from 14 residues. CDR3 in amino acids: CASSLEGAFYGYTF. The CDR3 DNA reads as TGCGCCAGCAGCTTGGAGGGGGCGTTCTATGGCTACACCTTC.

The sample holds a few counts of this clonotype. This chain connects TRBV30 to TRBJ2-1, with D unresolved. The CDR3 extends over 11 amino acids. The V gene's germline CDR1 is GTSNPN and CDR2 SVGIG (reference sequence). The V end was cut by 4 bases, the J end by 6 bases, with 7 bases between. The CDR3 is CAWTLVNEQFF. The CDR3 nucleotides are TGTGCCTGGACTCTCGTCAATGAGCAGTTCTTC. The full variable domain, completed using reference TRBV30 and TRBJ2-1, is SQTIHQWPATLVQPVGSPLSLECTVEGTSNPNLYWYRQAAGRGLQLLFYSVGIGQISSEVPQNLSASRPQDRQFILSSKKLLLSDSGFYLCAWTLVNEQFFGPGTRLTVL.